The 14 T cell receptor beta chains listed next were all sequenced from one sample in a study of T cells after yellow fever vaccination. TCRdb reprocessed the 5' RACE reads with MiXCR, giving one entry per CDR3 protein. The profile shows 200,000 to 300,000 distinct CDR3 sequences, about 7% of them singletons. The sample here was CD4+ T cells sorted from PBMCs, taken on the day of the yellow fever booster vaccination. These TCRs come from a man aged 30-40 years who received the YFV17D yellow fever vaccine.

This clonotype was observed many times. This sequence joins TRBV5-1 and TRBJ2-7, with a tentative D call TRBD2 (6 bases). From germline, CDR1 is SGHRS and CDR2 YFSETQ. The CDR3 has 14 residues. V lost 2 bases and J 5 bases, leaving 14 bases between the germline ends. CDR3 in DNA: TGCGCCAGCAGCTTCGGGGGAATCTACGACGAGCAGTACTTC. It encodes CASSFGGIYDEQYF.

This clonotype was seen only a few times. CDR3 sequence: CASSGTGQIYNEQFF. CDR3 bases: TGTGCCAGTAGTGGGACGGGACAGATCTACAATGAGCAGTTCTTC. The rearrangement links TRBV19 to TRBJ2-1; 7 nucleotides line up with TRBD1. The germline CDR1 and CDR2 sequences are LNHDA and SQIVND (reference sequence). V gave up 5 bases and J gave up 3 bases; unmatched junction bases: 7. The CDR3 consists of 15 residues.

This clonotype was counted many times. The CDR3 region is CASSSARTGHNEQFF. The CDR3, as DNA: TGTGCCAGCAGCTCAGCACGGACTGGCCACAATGAGCAGTTCTTC. The gene calls are TRBV7-2 and TRBJ2-1; a possible D gene is TRBD2 (5 bases). The CDR3 consists of 15 residues. V dropped 4 bases and J dropped 5 bases, with 15 bases sitting between them. The germline gives CDR1 SGHTA, CDR2 FQGNSA. Together with reference TRBV7-2 and TRBJ2-1, the CDR3 gives the full variable domain: GAGVSQSPSNKVTEKGKDVELRCDPISGHTALYWYRQSLGQGLEFLIYFQGNSAPDKSGLPSDRFSAERTGGSVSTLTIQRTQQEDSAVYLCASSSARTGHNEQFFGPGTRLTVL.

This clonotype was counted only a few times. V gene TRBV18 combines with J gene TRBJ2-7; D may correspond to TRBD1 or TRBD2 (5 bases each). Germline V gives CDR1 KGHSH, CDR2 LQKENI. The length of the CDR3 is 15 residues. V was pared by 3 bases and J by 0 bases, with 12 bases between. This CDR3 reads CASSPLTGTSYEQYF. The CDR3 DNA follows: TGTGCCAGCTCACCCCTTACGGGGACCTCCTACGAGCAGTACTTC.

The chain carries TRBV20-1 and TRBJ1-3; D gene unclear. The CDR3 loop spans 13 amino acids. The V gene lost 2 bases and the J gene lost 0 bases, with 5 bases spanning the gap. CDR1 and CDR2 from the germline V gene are DFQATT and SNEGSKA (reference sequence). DNA for the CDR3: TGCAGTGCTAGACGGATCTCTGGAAACACCATATATTTT. Translation gives CSARRISGNTIYF.

V is TRBV7-2 and J is TRBJ2-2; TRBD1 agrees at 7 bases. The germline CDR1 and CDR2 sequences are SGHTA and FQGNSA. The CDR3 is made up of 17 amino acids. V gave up 6 bases and J gave up 2 bases; unmatched junction bases: 12. CDR3: CASRTVPRDSNTGELFF. In nucleotides, the CDR3 is TGTGCCAGCAGAACTGTACCCCGGGACAGCAACACCGGGGAGCTGTTTTTT. Together with reference TRBV7-2 and TRBJ2-2, the CDR3 gives the full variable domain: GAGVSQSPSNKVTEKGKDVELRCDPISGHTALYWYRQSLGQGLEFLIYFQGNSAPDKSGLPSDRFSAERTGGSVSTLTIQRTQQEDSAVYLCASRTVPRDSNTGELFFGEGSRLTVL.

Concerning this clonotype: A junction end diverges from the germline sequence, so it may reflect a read error. V gene TRBV4-2 combines with J gene TRBJ2-2, with 12 bases that match TRBD1. This CDR3 contains 19 residues. CDR1 and CDR2 from the germline V gene are LGHNA and YNFKEQ. In DNA form, the CDR3 reads TGTGCCATCAGCCCCGGGACAGGGGGCGCAGTTTTTCGTACCGGGGAGCTGTTTTTT. It is translated as CAISPGTGGAVFRTGELFF.

This clonotype has a count of ten or more. The chain uses TRBV21-1 and TRBJ2-5; TRBD2, the table's D call, was not compared with the DNA. TRBV21-1 counts as a pseudogene. This CDR3 is 14 amino acids long. This CDR3 is CASSSRDSEETQYF. The DNA of the CDR3 is TGTGCCAGCAGCTCTAGGGACTCGGAAGAGACCCAGTACTTC.

The rearrangement links TRBV5-1 to TRBJ2-3; 8 positions agree with TRBD2. The CDR3 extends over 14 amino acids. CDR1 SGHRS and CDR2 YFSETQ come from the germline V gene. Trimming cost V 3 bases and J 5 bases; bases outside gene matches: 5. CDR3 in amino acids: CASSSGGGVDTQYF. CDR3 nucleotides: TGCGCCAGCAGCTCGGGGGGGGGCGTAGATACGCAGTATTTT.

This clonotype has ten or more counts. The V and J genes are TRBV5-1 and TRBJ2-7; no firm D call. V gave up 3 bases and J gave up 2 bases, with 9 bases separating them. The CDR3 totals 13 residues. Germline V gene data show CDR1 as SGHRS and CDR2 as YFSETQ. The DNA for the CDR3 is TGCGCCAGCAGCTATGACGAAACCTACGAGCAGTACTTC. Translating it yields CASSYDETYEQYF. Together with reference TRBV5-1 and TRBJ2-7, the CDR3 gives the full variable domain: KAGVTQTPRYLIKTRGQQVTLSCSPISGHRSVSWYQQTPGQGLQFLFEYFSETQRNKGNFPGRFSGRQFSNSRSEMNVSTLELGDSALYLCASSYDETYEQYFGPGTRLTVT.

This clonotype was detected ten times or more. The rearrangement links TRBV11-2 to TRBJ2-7; tentatively, D is TRBD2 (6 bases). V was cut by 1 base and J by 0 bases, with 10 bases left in between. The germline V gene has CDR1 SGHAT and CDR2 FQNNGV. This CDR3 is built from 15 residues. The CDR3: CASSLGGGISYEQYF. Here the CDR3 DNA reads TGTGCCAGCAGCTTAGGGGGCGGGATCTCCTACGAGCAGTACTTC.

The V gene is TRBV5-6, the J gene TRBJ2-7; no firm D call. The CDR3 extends over 13 amino acids. Germline assignment: CDR1 SGHDT and CDR2 YYEEEE. Deletions cut 2 bases from V and 2 bases from J, with 8 bases between. The CDR3 is CASSLEIPYEQYF. For the CDR3, the DNA is TGTGCCAGCAGCTTAGAAATTCCCTACGAGCAGTACTTC.

This chain joins TRBV5-1 and TRBJ2-3, with D unresolved. In germline, CDR1 is SGHRS, CDR2 YFSETQ. The CDR3 totals 16 residues. The V and J ends lost 0 bases and 0 bases respectively, with 11 bases between them. The CDR3 DNA reads TGCGCCAGCAGCTTGGTGGCTATAACTAGCACAGATACGCAGTATTTT. Its protein product is CASSLVAITSTDTQYF.

The rearrangement links TRBV11-2 to TRBJ2-1; D gene uncertain. CDR3 size: 13 residues. V lost 6 bases and J 6 bases, leaving 12 bases between the germline ends. Per the germline V gene, CDR1 is SGHAT and CDR2 is FQNNGV. The CDR3 spells CASRTQFRNEQFF. CDR3 bases: TGTGCCAGCAGAACTCAGTTCCGCAATGAGCAGTTCTTC.